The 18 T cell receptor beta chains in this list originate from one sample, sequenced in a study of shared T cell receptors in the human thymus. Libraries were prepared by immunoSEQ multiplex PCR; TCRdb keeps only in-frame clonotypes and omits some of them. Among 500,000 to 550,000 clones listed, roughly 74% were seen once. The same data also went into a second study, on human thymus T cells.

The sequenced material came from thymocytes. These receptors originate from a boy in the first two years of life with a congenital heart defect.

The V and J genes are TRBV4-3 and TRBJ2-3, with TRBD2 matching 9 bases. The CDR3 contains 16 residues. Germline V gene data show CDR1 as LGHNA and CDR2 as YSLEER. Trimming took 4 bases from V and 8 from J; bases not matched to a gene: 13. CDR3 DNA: TGCGCCAGCAGCCTAACGAGAGCGGGAGGATTGGGTACGCAGTATTTT. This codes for CASSLTRAGGLGTQYF.

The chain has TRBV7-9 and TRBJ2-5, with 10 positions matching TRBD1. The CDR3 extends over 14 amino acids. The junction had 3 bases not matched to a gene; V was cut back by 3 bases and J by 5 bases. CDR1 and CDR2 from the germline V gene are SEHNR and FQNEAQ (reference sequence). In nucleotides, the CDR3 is TGTGCCAGCAGCTTCTCGGGACAGGGGGAGACCCAGTACTTC. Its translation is CASSFSGQGETQYF.

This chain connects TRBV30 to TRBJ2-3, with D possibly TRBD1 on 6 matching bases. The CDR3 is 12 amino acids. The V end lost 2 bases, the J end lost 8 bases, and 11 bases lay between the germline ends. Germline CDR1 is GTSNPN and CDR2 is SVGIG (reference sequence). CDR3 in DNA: TGTGCCTGGAGTCTGACAGGAGTTACGCAGTATTTT. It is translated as CAWSLTGVTQYF.

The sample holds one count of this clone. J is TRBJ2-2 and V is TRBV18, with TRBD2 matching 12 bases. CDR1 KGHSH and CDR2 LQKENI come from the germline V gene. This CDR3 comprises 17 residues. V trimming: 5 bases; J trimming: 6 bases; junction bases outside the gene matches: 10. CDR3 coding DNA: TGTGCCAGCTCATCATCTCTAGCGGGAGGGCCATCCGGGGAGCTGTTTTTT. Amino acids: CASSSSLAGGPSGELFF. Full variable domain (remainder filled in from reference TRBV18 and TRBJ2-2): NAGVMQNPRHLVRRRGQEARLRCSPMKGHSHVYWYRQLPEEGLKFMVYLQKENIIDESGMPKERFSAEFPKEGPSILRIQQVVRGDSAAYFCASSSSLAGGPSGELFFGEGSRLTVL.

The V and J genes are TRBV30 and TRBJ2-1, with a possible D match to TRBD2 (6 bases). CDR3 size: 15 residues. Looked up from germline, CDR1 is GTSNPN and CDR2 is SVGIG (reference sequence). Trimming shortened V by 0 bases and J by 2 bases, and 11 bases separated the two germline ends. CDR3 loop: CAWSVRRGAYNEQFF. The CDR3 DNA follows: TGTGCCTGGAGTGTAAGGCGGGGCGCCTACAATGAGCAGTTCTTC.

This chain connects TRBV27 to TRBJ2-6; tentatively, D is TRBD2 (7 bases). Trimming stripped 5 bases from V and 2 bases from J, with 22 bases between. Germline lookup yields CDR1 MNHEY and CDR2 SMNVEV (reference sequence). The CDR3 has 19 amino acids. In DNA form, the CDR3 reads TGTGCCAGCAGTATCTTTGGGGGGGGGCTCTTTCCTGGGGCCAACGTCCTGACTTTC. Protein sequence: CASSIFGGGLFPGANVLTF.

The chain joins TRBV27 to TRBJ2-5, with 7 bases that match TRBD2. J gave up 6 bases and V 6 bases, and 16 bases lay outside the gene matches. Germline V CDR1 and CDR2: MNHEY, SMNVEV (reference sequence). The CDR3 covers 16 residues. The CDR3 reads CASRPPWGGGSKTQYF. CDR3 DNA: TGTGCCAGCAGACCGCCTTGGGGGGGAGGAAGTAAGACCCAGTACTTC.

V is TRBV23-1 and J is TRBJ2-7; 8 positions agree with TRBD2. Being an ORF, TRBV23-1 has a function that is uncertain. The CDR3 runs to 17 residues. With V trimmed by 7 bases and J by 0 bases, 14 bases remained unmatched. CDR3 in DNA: TGCGCCAGCAAGGAGGTTAATAGCGGGGACCCCTCCTACGAGCAGTACTTC. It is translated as CASKEVNSGDPSYEQYF.

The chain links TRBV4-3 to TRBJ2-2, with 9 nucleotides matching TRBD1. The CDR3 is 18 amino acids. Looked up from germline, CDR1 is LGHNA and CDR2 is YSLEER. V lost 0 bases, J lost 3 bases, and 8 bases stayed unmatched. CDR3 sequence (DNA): TGCGCCAGCAGCCAAGATAGGGGGTGGACAGGGGACACCGGGGAGCTGTTTTTT. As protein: CASSQDRGWTGDTGELFF.

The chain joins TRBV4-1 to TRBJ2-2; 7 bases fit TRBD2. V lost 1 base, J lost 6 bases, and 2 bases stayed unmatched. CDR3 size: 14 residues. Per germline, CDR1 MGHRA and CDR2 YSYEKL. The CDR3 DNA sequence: TGCGCCAGCAGCCAAGGGGGGGGTGCCGGGGAGCTGTTTTTT. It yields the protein CASSQGGGAGELFF.

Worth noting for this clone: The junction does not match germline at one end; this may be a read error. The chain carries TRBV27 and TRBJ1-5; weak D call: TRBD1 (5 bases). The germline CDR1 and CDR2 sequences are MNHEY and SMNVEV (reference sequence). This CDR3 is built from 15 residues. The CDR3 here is CASSLRQPIKQPRHF. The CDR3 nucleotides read TGTGCCAGCAGTTTACGACAGCCGATCAAGCAGCCCCGGCATTTT.

Here the CDR3 reads CASSCRGSTYEQYF. DNA for the CDR3: TGTGCCAGCAGTTGCCGCGGAAGTACCTACGAGCAGTACTTC. The chain couples TRBV28 to TRBJ2-7; no reliable D call. Germline CDR1 MDHEN, CDR2 SYDVKM. V was pared by 4 bases and J by 2 bases, with 12 bases between. This CDR3 is built from 14 residues.

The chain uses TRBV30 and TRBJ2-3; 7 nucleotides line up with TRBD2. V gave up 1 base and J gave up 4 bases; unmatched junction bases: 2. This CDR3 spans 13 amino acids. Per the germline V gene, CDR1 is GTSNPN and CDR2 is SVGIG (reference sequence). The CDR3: CAWSEGGADTQYF. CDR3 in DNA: TGTGCCTGGAGTGAGGGAGGGGCAGATACGCAGTATTTT.

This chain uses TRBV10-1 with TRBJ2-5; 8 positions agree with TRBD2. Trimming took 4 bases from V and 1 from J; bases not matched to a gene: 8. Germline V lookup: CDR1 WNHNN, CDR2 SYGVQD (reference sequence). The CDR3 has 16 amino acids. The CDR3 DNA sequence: TGCGCCAGCAGTGTGGAGCGGGAGAGGGGCCAAGAGACCCAGTACTTC. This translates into CASSVERERGQETQYF.

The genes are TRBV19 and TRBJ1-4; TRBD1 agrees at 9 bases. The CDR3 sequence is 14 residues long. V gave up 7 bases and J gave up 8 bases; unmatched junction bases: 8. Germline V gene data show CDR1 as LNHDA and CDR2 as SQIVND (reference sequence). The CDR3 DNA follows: TGTGCCAGTACCTCGACAGGGGGTGACGAAAAACTGTTTTTT. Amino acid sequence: CASTSTGGDEKLFF.

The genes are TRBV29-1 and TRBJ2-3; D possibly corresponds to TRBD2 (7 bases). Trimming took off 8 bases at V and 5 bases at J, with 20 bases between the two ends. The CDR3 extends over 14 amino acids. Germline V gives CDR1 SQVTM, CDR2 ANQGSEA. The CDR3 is CSTLNGEGVDTQYF. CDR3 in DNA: TGCAGCACGTTGAACGGGGAGGGGGTAGATACGCAGTATTTT.

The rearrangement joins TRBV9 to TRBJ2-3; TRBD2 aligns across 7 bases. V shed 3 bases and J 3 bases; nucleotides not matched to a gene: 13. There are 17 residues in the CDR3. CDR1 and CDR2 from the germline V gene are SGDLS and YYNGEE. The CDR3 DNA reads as TGTGCCAGCAGCGCCATCCACAGCGCGGGAGCAACAGATACGCAGTATTTT. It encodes CASSAIHSAGATDTQYF.

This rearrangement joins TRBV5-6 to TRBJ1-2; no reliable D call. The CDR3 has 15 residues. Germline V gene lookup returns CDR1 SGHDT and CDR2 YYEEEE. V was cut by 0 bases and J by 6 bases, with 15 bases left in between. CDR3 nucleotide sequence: TGTGCCAGCAGCTTGGTTTTTGGGCAGAAGGATGGCTACACCTTC. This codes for CASSLVFGQKDGYTF.